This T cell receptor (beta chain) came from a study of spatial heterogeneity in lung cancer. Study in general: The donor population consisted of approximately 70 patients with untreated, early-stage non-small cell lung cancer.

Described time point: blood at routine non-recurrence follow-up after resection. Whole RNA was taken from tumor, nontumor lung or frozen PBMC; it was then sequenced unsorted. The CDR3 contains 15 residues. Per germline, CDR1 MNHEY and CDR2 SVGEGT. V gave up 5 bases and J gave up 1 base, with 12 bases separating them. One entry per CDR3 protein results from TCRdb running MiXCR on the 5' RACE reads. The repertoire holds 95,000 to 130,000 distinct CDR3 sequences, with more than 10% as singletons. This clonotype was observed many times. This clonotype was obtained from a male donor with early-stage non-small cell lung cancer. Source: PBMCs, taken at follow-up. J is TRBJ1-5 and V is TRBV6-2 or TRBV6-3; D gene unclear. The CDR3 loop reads CASSTPGLSNQPQHF. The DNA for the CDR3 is TGTGCCAGCAGTACGCCGGGTTTGAGCAATCAGCCCCAGCATTTT.